These T cell receptor beta chains were read from a single sample in a study of blood T cells in healthy people across ages. TCRdb itself ran the 5' RACE reads through MiXCR, one entry per CDR3 protein. Here the sample spans hundreds of thousands of distinct CDR3 sequences, approximately 30% being singletons. The material sequenced was blood. The receptor source for this set is a woman of 80 years or more in good health. CDR3s include the opening cysteine and the closing phenylalanine or tryptophan. Fields, in order: clone size, J gene, V gene, D gene, CDR3 protein, CDR3 DNA. A D gene is named only where the DNA matches it firmly. A row's size may be missing; if present it is once, few, many or a size class.

- | TRBJ2-5 | TRBV9 | - | CASSVGGFAETQYF | TGTGCCAGCAGCGTCGGAGGGTTTGCGGAGACCCAGTACTTC
- | TRBJ1-2 | TRBV5-1 | TRBD1 | CASSLPDPGQGQGYTF | TGCGCCAGCAGCTTGCCGGATCCGGGACAGGGTCAGGGCTACACCTTC
many | TRBJ2-6 | TRBV9 | TRBD1 | CASSVDGGQGVPRGANVLTF | TGTGCCAGCAGCGTAGACGGTGGGCAGGGGGTCCCCAGAGGGGCCAACGTCCTGACTTTC
many | TRBJ2-2 | TRBV7-8 | - | CASSLASLRTGELFF | TGTGCCAGCAGCTTAGCCAGCCTGAGGACCGGGGAGCTGTTTTTT
- | TRBJ2-1 | TRBV7-9 | - | CASSPSSEQFF | TGTGCCAGCAGCCCCAGTAGTGAGCAGTTCTTC
- | TRBJ2-7 | TRBV12-3/TRBV12-4 | - | CASSPPERAQYF | TGTGCCAGCAGTCCCCCCGAAAGGGCCCAGTACTTC
few | TRBJ2-1 | TRBV5-1 | TRBD2 | CASSWGLSGGAGLGEQFF | TGCGCCAGCAGCTGGGGGCTTAGCGGGGGGGCCGGTCTAGGTGAGCAGTTCTTC
many | TRBJ2-5 | TRBV9 | - | CASSVDARGAKGTQYF | TGTGCCAGCAGCGTAGACGCCAGGGGGGCGAAAGGGACCCAGTACTTC
many | TRBJ2-5 | TRBV2 | - | CASSEDHMGGSQETQYF | TGTGCCAGCAGTGAGGACCACATGGGGGGTTCCCAAGAGACCCAGTACTTC
- | TRBJ2-1 | TRBV6-5 | TRBD2 | CASSVPAGGSYKQFF | TGTGCCAGCAGTGTCCCAGCGGGGGGGTCGTATAAGCAGTTCTTC
many | TRBJ2-4 | TRBV5-1 | TRBD1 | CASSITTGGPKNIQYF | TGCGCCAGCAGCATCACGACAGGGGGACCCAAAAACATTCAGTACTTC
- | TRBJ2-1 | TRBV3-1 | TRBD1 | CASSRRDRNNEQFF | TGTGCCAGCAGCCGCCGGGACAGGAACAATGAGCAGTTCTTC
many | TRBJ2-7 | TRBV4-3 | - | CASSPDPTGAEQYF | TGCGCCAGCAGCCCCGACCCTACAGGAGCCGAGCAGTACTTC
few | TRBJ2-2 | TRBV11-2 | - | CASTLRGGANTGELFF | TGTGCCAGCACTCTGAGAGGGGGGGCCAACACCGGGGAGCTGTTTTTT
- | TRBJ2-2 | TRBV12-3/TRBV12-4 | TRBD1 | CASSIGTAANTGELFF | TGTGCCAGCAGCATCGGGACAGCAGCGAACACCGGGGAGCTGTTTTTT
many | TRBJ2-3 | TRBV7-2 | - | CASSLGGGTQYF | TGTGCCAGCAGCTTAGGGGGTGGCACGCAGTATTTT
many | TRBJ1-4 | TRBV7-2 | TRBD1 | CASSERVVGTGMNEKLFF | TGTGCCAGCAGCGAAAGAGTTGTTGGGACAGGGATGAATGAAAAACTGTTTTTT
- | TRBJ2-1 | TRBV11-1 | - | CASSPEPGAGQFF | TGTGCCAGCAGCCCAGAGCCAGGGGCGGGGCAGTTCTTC
many | TRBJ2-1 | TRBV20-1 | - | CSARETGQGSYNEQFF | TGCAGTGCTAGAGAAACGGGACAAGGAAGCTACAATGAGCAGTTCTTC
- | TRBJ2-5 | TRBV7-2 | TRBD1 | CASSQGEIKQETQYF | TGCGCCAGCAGCCAGGGGGAAATCAAACAAGAGACCCAGTACTTC
- | TRBJ1-1 | TRBV12-5 | - | CASGPTGGRKDTEAFF | TGTGCTAGTGGTCCCACTGGGGGGAGAAAAGACACTGAAGCTTTCTTT
many | TRBJ2-3 | TRBV30 | TRBD2 | CAWRGDSTDTQYF | TGTGCCTGGCGGGGGGACAGCACAGATACGCAGTATTTT
many | TRBJ2-3 | TRBV20-1 | TRBD2 | CSGFGLAGMFDTQYF | TGCAGTGGCTTCGGACTAGCGGGGATGTTTGATACGCAGTATTTT
many | TRBJ2-1 | TRBV12-3/TRBV12-4 | TRBD2 | CASSFETSGGAAEQFF | TGTGCCAGCAGTTTCGAAACTAGCGGGGGGGCTGCTGAGCAGTTCTTC
many | TRBJ2-1 | TRBV4-1 | TRBD2 | CASSLPAGFPNEQFF | TGCGCCAGCAGCCTGCCAGCGGGGTTCCCTAATGAGCAGTTCTTC
- | TRBJ2-3 | TRBV6-5 | - | CASSYSKFGSTDTQYF | TGTGCCAGCAGTTACTCGAAATTCGGAAGCACAGATACGCAGTATTTT
- | TRBJ2-4 | TRBV20-1 | - | CSAGPAVRGSSIAKNIQYF | TGCAGTGCTGGGCCCGCTGTGCGGGGATCTTCTATAGCCAAAAACATTCAGTACTTC
many | TRBJ2-7 | TRBV27 | - | CASSPTGTNAYEQYF | TGTGCCAGCAGTCCCACCGGGACAAACGCCTACGAGCAGTACTTC
few | TRBJ2-3 | TRBV20-1 | - | CSARGGQASTDTQYF | TGCAGTGCCAGGGGGGGGCAGGCTAGCACAGATACGCAGTATTTT
- | TRBJ2-1 | TRBV20-1 | TRBD2 | CSARGLRTPTSAHGEQFF | TGCAGTGCTAGAGGGCTAAGGACGCCTACTAGCGCCCACGGGGAGCAGTTCTTC
many | TRBJ2-3 | TRBV5-1 | - | CASTPARTDTQYF | TGCGCCAGCACCCCAGCAAGGACAGATACGCAGTATTTT
- | TRBJ2-7 | TRBV20-1 | - | CSARGGSEQYF | TGCAGTGCTAGAGGAGGGTCCGAGCAGTACTTC
- | TRBJ2-3 | TRBV12-3/TRBV12-4 | - | CASSLTGSSTDTEYF | TGTGCCAGCAGTTTAACTGGATCTAGCACAGATACGGAGTATTTT
- | TRBJ1-2 | TRBV29-1 | - | CSVSRDYGCTF | -
many | TRBJ1-4 | TRBV9 | TRBD1 | CASSANTGEGEKLFF | TGTGCCAGCAGCGCCAACACAGGGGAGGGAGAAAAACTGTTTTTT
many | TRBJ2-7 | TRBV5-1 | - | CASSLDGRAEQYF | TGCGCCAGCAGCCTGGACGGACGAGCGGAGCAGTACTTC
- | TRBJ1-1 | TRBV12-5 | - | CASGPSGRTEAFF | TGTGCTAGTGGCCCGTCCGGGAGGACTGAAGCTTTCTTT
- | TRBJ1-5 | TRBV10-3 | - | CAISEGTSNQPQHF | TGTGCCATCAGTGAGGGGACGTCAAATCAGCCCCAGCATTTT
many | TRBJ2-1 | TRBV27 | - | CASSQDRGTYNEQFF | TGTGCCAGCAGCCAAGATCGGGGGACCTACAATGAGCAGTTCTTC
- | TRBJ2-3 | TRBV7-9 | - | CASSSRGPDTRYF | TGTGCCAGCAGCTCCAGGGGACCAGATACGCGGTATTTT
many | TRBJ2-3 | TRBV9 | - | CASSVAGIDTQYF | TGTGCCAGCAGCGTAGCAGGGATAGATACGCAGTATTTT
many | TRBJ2-1 | TRBV4-3 | TRBD2 | CASSQVSRGGRGEQFF | TGCGCCAGCAGCCAAGTCTCCCGGGGGGGCCGGGGTGAGCAGTTCTTC
many | TRBJ1-1 | TRBV20-1 | TRBD1 | CSARVAGGLNTEAFF | TGCAGTGCTAGAGTTGCAGGGGGCTTGAACACTGAAGCTTTCTTT
many | TRBJ1-2 | TRBV6-6 | - | CASSLGTTDGYTF | TGTGCCAGCAGTTTGGGGACTACCGATGGCTACACCTTC
many | TRBJ2-1 | TRBV2 | TRBD2 | CASSRTSGGPNEQFF | TGTGCCAGCAGTCGGACTAGCGGGGGACCAAATGAGCAGTTCTTC
- | TRBJ2-7 | TRBV4-1 | TRBD1 | CASSQEGTVNTYEQYF | TGCGCCAGCAGCCAAGAGGGGACAGTTAACACCTACGAGCAGTACTTC
- | TRBJ1-1 | TRBV5-1 | - | CASSSGLLNTEAFF | TGCGCCAGCAGCTCGGGACTCCTGAACACTGAAGCTTTCTTT
- | TRBJ1-2 | TRBV7-2 | - | CASSPTGPYGYTF | TGTGCCAGCAGTCCTACAGGTCCCTATGGCTACACCTTC
many | TRBJ2-5 | TRBV20-1 | TRBD1 | CSAPGQGARETQYF | TGCAGTGCCCCGGGACAGGGGGCCCGAGAGACCCAGTACTTC
once | TRBJ2-7 | TRBV20-1 | TRBD2 | CSARRSGTSAYEQYF | TGCAGTGCTAGACGCTCCGGGACTAGCGCCTACGAGCAGTACTTC
- | TRBJ1-2 | TRBV9 | - | CACSVGTGHMGGYTF | TGTGCCTGCAGCGTAGGAACAGGCCATATGGGCGGCTACACCTTC
- | TRBJ2-3 | TRBV3-1 | - | CASSMRPSEGDTQYF | TGTGCCAGCAGCATGAGACCCAGCGAGGGAGATACGCAGTATTTT
- | TRBJ2-2 | TRBV7-9 | - | CASSPGVRGAGELFF | TGTGCCAGCAGCCCAGGAGTCAGGGGGGCCGGGGAGCTGTTTTTT